One sample yielded the 27 T cell receptor beta chains listed below, sequenced in a study of blood T cell repertoires in COVID-19. The data were produced by immunoSEQ multiplex PCR, yet TCRdb's version contains in-frame clones alone and is incomplete. The table shows tens of thousands of clones, with 75% to 90% occurring only once. The sample was peripheral blood. The source of these receptors is a woman between 55 and 75 years old with active COVID-19.

The V and J genes are TRBV3-1 (or the pseudogene TRBV3-2) and TRBJ1-5; D is possibly TRBD1 (6 bases). V dropped 1 base and J dropped 5 bases, with 9 bases sitting between them. CDR3 length: 14 residues. The V gene's germline CDR1 is LGHDT and CDR2 YNNKEL (reference sequence). The CDR3 loop is CASSQAGVHQPQHF. CDR3 coding DNA: TGTGCCAGCAGCCAAGCAGGGGTGCATCAGCCCCAGCATTTT.

The CDR3 DNA follows: TGTGCCAGCTCGGCCGGGGGTACGCAGTATTTT. This codes for CASSAGGTQYF. The chain employs TRBV18 and TRBJ2-3; D may be TRBD2 (6 bases). The germline gives CDR1 KGHSH, CDR2 LQKENI. The germline V and J ends were trimmed by 6 bases and 8 bases, with 9 bases remaining between them. The CDR3 has 11 residues.

This clone was counted between two and nine times. This rearrangement joins TRBV2 to TRBJ1-5; 8 nucleotides align to TRBD1. Germline V CDR1 and CDR2: SNHLY, FYNNEI. This CDR3 has 15 amino acids. V dropped 5 bases and J dropped 6; count of bases not matched to a gene: 9. The CDR3 DNA follows: TGTGCCAGCAGTAGACAGGGGACGACGAGTCAGCCCCAGCATTTT. This codes for CASSRQGTTSQPQHF.

The chain employs TRBV7-3 and TRBJ2-2; D not certain. Germline V gene sequence: CDR1 SGHTA, CDR2 FQGTGA. This CDR3 is built from 13 residues. V was shortened by 5 bases and J by 7 bases, with 11 bases between the two germline ends. This chain's CDR3 is CASSTPGVGELFF. For the CDR3, the DNA is TGTGCCAGCAGCACCCCGGGTGTCGGGGAGCTGTTTTTT. Combining the CDR3 with reference TRBV7-3 and TRBJ2-2 gives the whole variable domain GAGVSQTPSNKVTEKGKYVELRCDPISGHTALYWYRQSLGQGPEFLIYFQGTGAADDSGLPNDRFFAVRPEGSVSTLKIQRTERGDSAVYLCASSTPGVGELFFGEGSRLTVL.

V and J are TRBV10-2 and TRBJ2-1, with 11 nucleotides matching TRBD2. Germline trimming cut 7 bases from V and 10 bases from J; bases unmatched to any gene: 12. The CDR3 has 15 amino acids. Germline values: CDR1 WSHSY, CDR2 SAAADI. Here the CDR3 DNA reads TGCGCCAGCACTGACATGACTAGCGGGGCTAGGGAGCAGTTCTTC. It is translated as CASTDMTSGAREQFF.

V and J are TRBV10-3 and TRBJ1-2; D may be TRBD1 (6 bases). The V and J ends lost 5 bases and 1 base respectively, with 11 bases between them. Germline assignment: CDR1 ENHRY and CDR2 SYGVKD. The CDR3 consists of 14 residues. The CDR3 coding sequence is TGTGCCATCAGTCCCCGCAGGGGTAACTATGGCTACACCTTC. This gives the protein CAISPRRGNYGYTF.

The chain carries TRBV5-4 and TRBJ2-5, with 8 bases that match TRBD2. Trimming cost V 4 bases and J 3 bases; bases outside gene matches: 11. This CDR3 is 16 amino acids long. In germline, CDR1 is SGHNT, CDR2 YYREEE (reference sequence). The CDR3 nucleotides read TGTGCCAGCAGCCCTCCGTCTGCGGGGGGTAAAGAGACCCAGTACTTC. Residues: CASSPPSAGGKETQYF.

This chain connects TRBV7-2 to TRBJ2-5, with 8 bases lining up with TRBD2. This CDR3 has 15 residues. The germline gives CDR1 SGHTA, CDR2 FQGNSA. Germline trimming cut 2 bases from V and 1 base from J; bases unmatched to any gene: 3. CDR3 sequence reads: CASSLQRGPQETQYF. The CDR3 DNA follows: TGTGCCAGCAGCTTACAGCGGGGGCCCCAAGAGACCCAGTACTTC.

The chain joins TRBV5-1 to TRBJ2-6; possibly TRBD1 for D (5 bases). The CDR3 covers 15 residues. Deletions cut 1 base from V and 3 bases from J, with 8 bases between. CDR1 is SGHRS and CDR2 is YFSETQ in the germline V gene. DNA of the CDR3: TGCGCCAGCAGCTTGCAGGGAAGTGGGGCCAACGTCCTGACTTTC. This sequence encodes CASSLQGSGANVLTF. Supplemented by reference TRBV5-1 and TRBJ2-6, the full variable domain reads KAGVTQTPRYLIKTRGQQVTLSCSPISGHRSVSWYQQTPGQGLQFLFEYFSETQRNKGNFPGRFSGRQFSNSRSEMNVSTLELGDSALYLCASSLQGSGANVLTFGAGSRLTVL.

The chain employs TRBV7-2 and TRBJ2-7, with 7 bases aligning to TRBD1. Per the germline V gene, CDR1 is SGHTA and CDR2 is FQGNSA. Trimming removed 4 bases from V and 9 bases from J; junction bases left unmatched: 3. CDR3 size: 11 residues. The CDR3: CASSSQGVQYF. The CDR3 nucleotides read TGTGCCAGCAGCTCTCAGGGGGTGCAGTACTTC. Full variable domain (outside the CDR3, taken from reference TRBV7-2 and TRBJ2-7): GAGVSQSPSNKVTEKGKDVELRCDPISGHTALYWYRQSLGQGLEFLIYFQGNSAPDKSGLPSDRFSAERTGGSVSTLTIQRTQQEDSAVYLCASSSQGVQYFGPGTRLTVT.

This chain links TRBV10-3 with TRBJ2-7, with D perhaps matching TRBD1 (6 bases). CDR1 is ENHRY, CDR2 SYGVKD, per germline. The CDR3 covers 14 residues. The V end lost 5 bases, the J end lost 3 bases, and 14 bases lay between the germline ends. The CDR3 sequence is CAISLAGANYEQYF. CDR3 DNA sequence: TGTGCCATCAGTTTGGCAGGGGCCAACTACGAGCAGTACTTC.

The CDR3 reads CASSLQGVGNTIYF. For the CDR3, the DNA is TGCGCCAGCAGCTTACAGGGGGTTGGAAACACCATATATTTT. The chain couples TRBV5-1 to TRBJ1-3; 8 bases fit TRBD1. J gave up 3 bases and V 2 bases, and 1 base lay outside the gene matches. The CDR3 is 14 amino acids. Germline CDR1 SGHRS, CDR2 YFSETQ.

This sequence joins TRBV7-8 and TRBJ1-5; TRBD1 is a possible D gene (6 bases). The germline gives CDR1 SGHVS, CDR2 FQNEAQ. The CDR3 is 17 amino acids. V was clipped by 2 bases and J by 0 bases, with 14 bases between them. The CDR3 region is CASSLLLPQGSNQPQHF. DNA of the CDR3: TGTGCCAGCAGCTTACTGCTTCCACAGGGTAGCAATCAGCCCCAGCATTTT.

This chain links TRBV7-2 with TRBJ2-7, with a weak D call TRBD1 (6 bases). The CDR3 consists of 13 residues. From germline, CDR1 is SGHTA and CDR2 FQGNSA. Deletions cut 5 bases from V and 2 bases from J, with 10 bases between. CDR3 protein: CASSVTGAYEQYF. In DNA, the CDR3 is TGTGCCAGCAGCGTGACAGGCGCCTACGAGCAGTACTTC.

This clone showed up just a few times. This rearrangement joins TRBV3-1 (or the pseudogene TRBV3-2) to TRBJ2-2, with D maybe TRBD2 (6 bases). The ends were cut back, 4 bases at V and 7 bases at J, with 16 bases in the middle. The CDR3 extends over 15 amino acids. The germline V gene has CDR1 LGHDT and CDR2 YNNKEL (reference sequence). The DNA of the CDR3 is TGTGCCAGCAGCCTCGTCGCGGGGAGGAACGGGGAGCTGTTTTTT. Protein sequence: CASSLVAGRNGELFF.

The rearrangement uses TRBV18 and TRBJ1-4; TRBD1 matches 8 bases. V dropped 8 bases and J dropped 5; count of bases not matched to a gene: 4. This CDR3 is built from 13 residues. Germline V gives CDR1 KGHSH, CDR2 LQKENI. The CDR3 nucleotides are TGTGCCAGCCGGACAGGGTTAAATGAAAAACTGTTTTTT. This gives the protein CASRTGLNEKLFF.

This chain uses TRBV12-3 or TRBV12-4 with TRBJ1-4; 8 positions match TRBD1. The CDR3 is 13 amino acids. Trimming removed 5 bases from V and 8 bases from J; junction bases left unmatched: 4. This CDR3 is CASSTGGSEKLFF. CDR3 DNA sequence: TGTGCCAGCAGTACAGGGGGAAGCGAAAAACTGTTTTTT.

The table lists this clone with a count of one. This chain uses TRBV11-3 with TRBJ1-2; a possible D gene is TRBD1 (6 bases). The CDR3 loop spans 14 amino acids. Germline loops: CDR1 SGHNT, CDR2 YENEEA. V was clipped by 9 bases and J by 4 bases, with 18 bases between them. DNA for the CDR3: TGTGCCAGGGGGGCAGGGAGTGAATTCTATGGCTACACCTTC. As protein: CARGAGSEFYGYTF.

The rearrangement joins TRBV7-8 to TRBJ2-1, with 7 positions matching TRBD2. Germline lookup yields CDR1 SGHVS and CDR2 FQNEAQ. This CDR3 is built from 15 residues. V was pared by 7 bases and J by 8 bases, with 14 bases of the junction left unmatched. CDR3 protein: CASIPGGLGVDEQFF. CDR3 sequence (DNA): TGTGCCAGCATCCCCGGGGGGTTAGGGGTCGATGAGCAGTTCTTC.

The chain combines TRBV18 with TRBJ1-5; no definite D call. CDR3 length equals 14 residues. Germline V CDR1 and CDR2: KGHSH, LQKENI. V was shortened by 0 bases and J by 0 bases, with 3 bases between the two germline ends. The CDR3 protein is CASSPPNSNQPQHF. Here the CDR3 DNA reads TGTGCCAGCTCACCACCCAATAGCAATCAGCCCCAGCATTTT.

The chain is built from TRBV5-1 and TRBJ2-7; TRBD2 matches at 8 bases. Germline CDR1 is SGHRS and CDR2 is YFSETQ. With 4 bases clipped from V and 5 bases from J, the junction kept 5 bases outside the gene matches. This CDR3 comprises 13 residues. For the CDR3, the DNA is TGCGCCAGCAGCCCAAGGACTAGCCACGAGCAGTACTTC. It codes for CASSPRTSHEQYF. Variable domain in full (rest from reference TRBV5-1 and TRBJ2-7): KAGVTQTPRYLIKTRGQQVTLSCSPISGHRSVSWYQQTPGQGLQFLFEYFSETQRNKGNFPGRFSGRQFSNSRSEMNVSTLELGDSALYLCASSPRTSHEQYFGPGTRLTVT.

This clone was detected only a few times. The chain carries TRBV11-2 and TRBJ2-3, with 9 bases identical to TRBD2. J was trimmed by 4 bases and V by 1 base; bases with no gene match: 6. The CDR3 runs to 16 residues. CDR1 and CDR2 from the germline V gene are SGHAT and FQNNGV. The CDR3 loop is CASSLGSSGAPDTQYF. DNA for the CDR3: TGTGCCAGCAGCTTAGGGTCTAGCGGGGCTCCAGATACGCAGTATTTT.

The chain employs TRBV5-1 and TRBJ2-5; a weak D match, TRBD1 (6 bases). Trimming pared 5 bases from V and 5 bases from J, leaving 16 bases between. Germline CDR1 reads SGHRS; CDR2 reads YFSETQ. CDR3 length equals 14 residues. The DNA for the CDR3 is TGCGCCAGCAGAGGCGCAGGGGAATGGGAGACCCAGTACTTC. It yields the protein CASRGAGEWETQYF.

This clone was seen once. This chain uses TRBV29-1 with TRBJ2-7; a weak D match, TRBD1 (6 bases). The CDR3 is made up of 13 amino acids. V lost 7 bases and J lost 0, with 13 bases in between. Germline values: CDR1 SQVTM, CDR2 ANQGSEA. CDR3 sequence (DNA): TGCAGCGGGCAGGGGCGGAGCTCCTACGAGCAGTACTTC. Translation gives CSGQGRSSYEQYF.

The V call is TRBV3-1 (or the pseudogene TRBV3-2), the J call TRBJ2-1; 9 bases map to TRBD1. The CDR3 consists of 11 residues. Trimming at V came to 9 bases and at J to 7 bases, leaving 1 base not matched to a gene. Germline CDR1 reads LGHDT; CDR2 reads YNNKEL (reference sequence). CDR3: CASGTGNEQFF. In nucleotides, the CDR3 is TGTGCCAGTGGGACAGGGAATGAGCAGTTCTTC.

V usage is TRBV6-5 and J usage is TRBJ1-6; the D gene is possibly TRBD1 (5 bases). This CDR3 has 13 residues. CDR1 is MNHEY, CDR2 SVGAGI, per germline. Trimming removed 11 bases from V and 9 bases from J, with 17 bases in between. This CDR3 reads CAAQGQGSSPLHF. The CDR3 DNA is TGTGCCGCGCAGGGCCAGGGCAGTTCACCCCTCCACTTT.

Written as DNA, the CDR3 is TGTGCCAGCAGGGGGACAGTTCCCTATGGCTACACCTTC. The encoded protein is CASRGTVPYGYTF. This chain links TRBV5-4 with TRBJ1-2, with TRBD1 matching over 7 bases. The junction had 5 bases not matched to a gene; V was cut back by 5 bases and J by 4 bases. The CDR3 has 13 amino acids. In germline, CDR1 is SGHNT, CDR2 YYREEE (reference sequence).